This TCR beta chain came from a study of regulatory T cells in long-lasting Graves disease. Study conclusions and caveats: For persistent Graves' patients, TCR diversity was lower than for newly diagnosed ones. Accuracy was perhaps lowered by the small sample size.

This clonotype has ten or more counts. Its specificity is not known. The germline CDR1 and CDR2 sequences are SQVTM and ANQGSEA. Trimming stripped 5 bases from V and 1 base from J, with 10 bases between. The CDR3 loop spans 13 amino acids. Stated time point: newly diagnosed GD, antithyroid drugs for less than 3 months. Researchers made the TCR library from RNA that was extracted from PBMCs. Through Arm-PCR of CDR3 regions and iRepertoire HTBI primers, TCR beta libraries were built. TCRdb passed the multiplex PCR reads through MiXCR, listing each CDR3 protein once. The table has roughly 610,000 distinct CDR3 sequences, about 16% seen once. Separately, the same data were catalogued under a study of T cells in Graves' hyperthyroidism and ophthalmopathy. That source reports: Among clonotypes expanded in thyroid above 0.001, most were also found in blood. A 13 V-J model separated ophthalmopathy from stable hyperthyroidism.

Source: peripheral blood mononuclear cells (PBMCs), taken at new diagnosis, from a patient treated with antithyroid drugs. This TCR derives from a woman aged 25 to 45 with Graves disease. The chain employs TRBV29-1 and TRBJ2-3, with unresolved D. CDR3 residues: CSVLPTGTDTQYF. CDR3 bases: TGCAGCGTTCTTCCGACCGGCACAGATACGCAGTATTTT.